The present T cell receptor beta chain was sequenced within a study of blood T cells in healthy people across ages. Study-wide points: PBMCs went unsorted, and a conclusive naive versus antigen-experienced comparison was therefore prevented. Compared with aged donors, long-lived donors showed fewer expanded clones, suggesting selection.

Only a few counts were recorded for this clonotype. Its antigen is undetermined. Primers used in a second PCR of roughly 7 to 11 cycles were a sample-barcoded 5' primer and a J-beta primer mix. One entry per CDR3 protein, called by TCRdb with MiXCR from the 5' RACE reads. The table includes some 1,500,000 distinct CDR3 sequences, approximately 43% detected once. The CDR3 has 15 residues. J gave up 5 bases and V 0 bases, and 6 bases lay outside the gene matches. Sample donors were healthy Caucasian individuals that came from Russia, aged 6 to 90. The sequenced material came from blood. The chain employs TRBV12-3 or TRBV12-4 and TRBJ1-1; 7 bases match TRBD1. The receptor was isolated from a young woman in good health. The chain's CDR3 is CASSLARQGRTEAFF. In DNA form, the CDR3 reads TGTGCCAGCAGTTTAGCCCGACAGGGTCGGACTGAAGCTTTCTTT.